The clone carrying this TCR beta chain was seen a single time. Its specificity is not known. The sample originates from a study of T-cell reconstitution after alpha-beta-depleted transplantation in children. The CDR3 totals 14 residues. Germline V gene data show CDR1 as MNHNS and CDR2 as SASEGT. Trimming removed 6 bases from V and 6 bases from J; junction bases left unmatched: 7. Study-level results: The main origin of T-cell counts and diversity one year after transplant was newly produced T cells.

The authors prepared the TCRbeta library with unique molecular identifiers. MiXCR, applied by TCRdb to the PCR reads, yields one record per CDR3 protein. The sample comprises hundreds of thousands of distinct CDR3 sequences, around 14% of which are singletons, and 0.65% to 0.9% rests with the top ten. This receptor was identified in a girl aged 2 to 10 with congenital amegakaryocytic thrombocytopenia, due to receive a stem cell transplant. J is TRBJ2-1 and V is TRBV6-1, with TRBD2 identical over 8 bases. Sequencing was performed on PBMCs, taken before TCRalphabeta/CD19-depleted stem cell transplant. The CDR3 is CASRLPGGGNEQFF. CDR3 nucleotide sequence: TGTGCCAGCAGGCTACCGGGAGGGGGCAATGAGCAGTTCTTC.